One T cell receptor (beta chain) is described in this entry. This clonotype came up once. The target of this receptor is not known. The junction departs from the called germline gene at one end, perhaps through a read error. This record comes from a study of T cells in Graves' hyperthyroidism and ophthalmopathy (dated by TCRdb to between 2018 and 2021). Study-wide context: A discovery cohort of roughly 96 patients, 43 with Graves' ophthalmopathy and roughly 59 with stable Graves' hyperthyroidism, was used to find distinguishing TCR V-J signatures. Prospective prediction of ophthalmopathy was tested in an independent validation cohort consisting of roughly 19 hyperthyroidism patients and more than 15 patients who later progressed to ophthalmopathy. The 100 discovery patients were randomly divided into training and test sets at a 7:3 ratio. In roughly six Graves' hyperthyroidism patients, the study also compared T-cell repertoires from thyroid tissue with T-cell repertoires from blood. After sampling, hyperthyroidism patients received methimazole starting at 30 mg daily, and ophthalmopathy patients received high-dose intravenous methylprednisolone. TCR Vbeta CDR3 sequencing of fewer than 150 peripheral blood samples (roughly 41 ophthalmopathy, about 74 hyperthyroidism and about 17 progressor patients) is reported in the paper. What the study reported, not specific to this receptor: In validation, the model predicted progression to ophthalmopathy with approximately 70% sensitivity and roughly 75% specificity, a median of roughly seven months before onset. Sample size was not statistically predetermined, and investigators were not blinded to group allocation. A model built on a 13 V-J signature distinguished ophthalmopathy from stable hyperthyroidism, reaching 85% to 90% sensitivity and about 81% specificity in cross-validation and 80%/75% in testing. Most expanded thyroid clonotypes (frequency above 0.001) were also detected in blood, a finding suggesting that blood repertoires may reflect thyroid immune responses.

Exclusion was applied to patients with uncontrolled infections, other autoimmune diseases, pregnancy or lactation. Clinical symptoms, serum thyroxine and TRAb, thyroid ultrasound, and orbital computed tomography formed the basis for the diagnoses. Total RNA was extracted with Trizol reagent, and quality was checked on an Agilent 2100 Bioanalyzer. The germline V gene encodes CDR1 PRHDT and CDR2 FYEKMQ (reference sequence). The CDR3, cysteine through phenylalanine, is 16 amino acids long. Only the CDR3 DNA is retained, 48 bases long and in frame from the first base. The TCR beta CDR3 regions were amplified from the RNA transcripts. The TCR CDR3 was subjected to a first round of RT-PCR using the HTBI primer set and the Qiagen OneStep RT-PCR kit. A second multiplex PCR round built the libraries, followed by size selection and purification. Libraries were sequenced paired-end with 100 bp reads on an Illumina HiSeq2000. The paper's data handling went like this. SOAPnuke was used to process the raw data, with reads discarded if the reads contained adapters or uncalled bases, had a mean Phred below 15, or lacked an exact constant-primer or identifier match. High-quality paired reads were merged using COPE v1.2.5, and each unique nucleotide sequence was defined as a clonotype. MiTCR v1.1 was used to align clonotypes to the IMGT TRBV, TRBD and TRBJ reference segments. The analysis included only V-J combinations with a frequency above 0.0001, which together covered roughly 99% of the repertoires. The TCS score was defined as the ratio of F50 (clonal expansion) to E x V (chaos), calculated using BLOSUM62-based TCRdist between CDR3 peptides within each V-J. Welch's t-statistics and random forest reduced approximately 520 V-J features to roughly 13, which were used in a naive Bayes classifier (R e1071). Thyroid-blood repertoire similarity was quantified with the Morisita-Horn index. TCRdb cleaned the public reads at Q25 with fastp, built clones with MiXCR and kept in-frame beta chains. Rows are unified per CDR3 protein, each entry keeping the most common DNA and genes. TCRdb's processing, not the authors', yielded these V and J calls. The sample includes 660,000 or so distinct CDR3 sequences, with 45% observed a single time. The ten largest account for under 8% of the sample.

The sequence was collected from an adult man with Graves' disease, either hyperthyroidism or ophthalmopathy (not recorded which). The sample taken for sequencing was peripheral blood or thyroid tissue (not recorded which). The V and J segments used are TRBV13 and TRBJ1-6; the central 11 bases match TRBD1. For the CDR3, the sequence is CASSLGQGAGYSPLHF. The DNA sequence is TGTGCCAGCAGCCTAGGACAGGGGGCTGGCTATTCACCCCTCCACTTT.